Listed below are T cell receptor beta chains from one sample, sequenced in a study of blood T cell dynamics during melanoma immunotherapy. The assay was immunoSEQ multiplex PCR, and TCRdb's table has in-frame clones only and misses some. The sample yields several thousand clones, around 80% seen once. Sequenced here: blood, sampled from a patient treated with checkpoint blockade. The source of these receptors is a human donor with melanoma. The CDR3 runs from the conserved cysteine through the conserved F or W. A D gene is named only where the DNA matches it firmly. A row's size may be missing; if present it is once, few, many or a size class.

>15|TRBJ1-3|.|TRBV19|.
TGTGCCAGTACCCGGAGCGGACTGGCTGGAAACACCATATATTTT
CASTRSGLAGNTIYF
>14|TRBJ1-4|.|TRBV5-8|.
TGTGCCAGCAGCCATAATGGGGGTCCAGAAAAACTGTTTTTT
CASSHNGGPEKLFF
>17|TRBJ1-1|once|TRBV7-8|.
TGTGCCAGCAGATCCGCCTCGGGGGGCTGCGGGTACACTGAAGCTTTCTTT
CASRSASGGCGYTEAFF
>16|TRBJ1-2|.|TRBV19|.
TGTGCCAGTAGTAGACCGGGACAAGGTGCCAACTATGGCTACACCTTC
CASSRPGQGANYGYTF
>15|TRBJ2-2|.|TRBV7-9|TRBD1
TGTGCCAGCAGCCCTCGACAGGGAGACACCGGGGAGCTGTTTTTT
CASSPRQGDTGELFF
>15|TRBJ1-2|.|TRBV7-9|TRBD1
TGTGCCAGCAGCCCGGGACAGGGGCCCATCTATGGCTACACCTTC
CASSPGQGPIYGYTF
>15|TRBJ2-5|.|TRBV7-8|TRBD2
TGTGCCAGCAGCTCCCTAGCGGGGGGAGGAGAGACCCAGTACTTC
CASSSLAGGGETQYF
>12|TRBJ1-2|few|TRBV7-9|.
TGTGCCAGCAGCTTAGCAGGGGATGGCTACACCTTC
CASSLAGDGYTF
>15|TRBJ1-2|once|TRBV7-9|.
TGTGCCAGCAGCCTTCTGGGAGACAGGCACTATGGCTACACCTTC
CASSLLGDRHYGYTF
>17|TRBJ2-2|.|TRBV5-1|TRBD2
TGCGCCAGCGGGCCGGTGAGGGGACTAGCGGGTACCGGGGAGCTGTTTTTT
CASGPVRGLAGTGELFF
>16|TRBJ2-1|.|TRBV11-2|TRBD2
TGTGCCAGCAGCTTAGTACTAGCGGGAGGGTTGGATGAGCAGTTCTTC
CASSLVLAGGLDEQFF
>12|TRBJ1-2|.|TRBV5-1|.
TGCGCCAGCAGCTCAGGTCGGTATGGCTACACCTTC
CASSSGRYGYTF
>14|TRBJ1-6|.|TRBV14|.
TGTGCCAGCAGCCGAGTATTAAGGAATTCACCCCTCCACTTT
CASSRVLRNSPLHF
>11|TRBJ1-4|.|TRBV19|TRBD1
TGTGCCAGTCTCGGAGGGACAGGGCCGCTTTTT
CASLGGTGPLF
>15|TRBJ1-2|.|TRBV6-1|TRBD1
TGTGCCAGCAGTGCCCTCCCAGGGGGCAACTATGGCTACACCTTC
CASSALPGGNYGYTF
>15|TRBJ1-1|.|TRBV6-5|.
TGTGCCATCAGTAGTAGCGGCAGGGGGAACACTGAAGCTTTCTTT
CAISSSGRGNTEAFF
>10|TRBJ2-7|.|TRBV6-1|.
TGTGCCAGCAGCATTTACGAGCAGTACTTC
CASSIYEQYF
>15|TRBJ1-1|few|TRBV25-1|.
TGTGCCAGCAGTGAATCCCAGGGGTTGTACACTGAAGCTTTCTTT
CASSESQGLYTEAFF
>14|TRBJ2-7|once|TRBV27|TRBD1
TGTGCCAGCAGTTCATGGACAGGGAGGAACGAGCAGTACTTC
CASSSWTGRNEQYF
>14|TRBJ2-1|.|TRBV19|TRBD2
TGTGCCAGTAGTTTGACCGTAGCGGGAACTGAGCAGTTCTTC
CASSLTVAGTEQFF
>13|TRBJ2-1|.|TRBV6-4|.
TGTGCCAGCAGTGGGGACGAAAACAATGAGCAGTTCTTC
CASSGDENNEQFF
>18|TRBJ1-1|.|TRBV6-1|.
TGTGCCAGCAGTGAAAGTCTGGCTTGGGACCTGTTGGGCACTGAAGCTTTCTTT
CASSESLAWDLLGTEAFF
>15|TRBJ2-7|.|TRBV4-2|TRBD1
TGTGCCAGCAGCCAGGGACAGGGAGATTCCTACGAGCAGTACTTC
CASSQGQGDSYEQYF
>14|TRBJ1-1|.|TRBV5-1|.
TGCGCCAGCAGCTTCTCAGGGCAGAACACTGAAGCTTTCTTT
CASSFSGQNTEAFF
>13|TRBJ1-1|.|TRBV2|TRBD1
TGTGCCACCGGACAGGGATGGAACACTGAAGCTTTCTTT
CATGQGWNTEAFF
>14|TRBJ2-1|.|TRBV30|TRBD1
TGTGCCTGGAGCGCCAACAGGGGGAGGAATGAGCAGTTCTTC
CAWSANRGRNEQFF
>18|TRBJ2-3|.|TRBV5-1|TRBD2
TGCGCCAGCAGCTTGGGACCGGGACTAGCGGGGGCCAGAGATACGCAGTATTTT
CASSLGPGLAGARDTQYF
>12|TRBJ2-7|.|TRBV10-1|.
TGCGCCAGCAGTGCGGGGGCGCGGGAGCAGTACTTC
CASSAGAREQYF
>14|TRBJ1-5|.|TRBV2|.
TGTGCCAGCAGTCGGTTAGGGCCCGGGGTGCCCCAGCATTTT
CASSRLGPGVPQHF
>15|TRBJ2-1|.|TRBV11-3|TRBD2
TGTGCCAGCAGCTCGACTAGCGGGGGGGCAAGTGAGCAGTTCTTC
CASSSTSGGASEQFF
>14|TRBJ1-2|.|TRBV27|TRBD1
TGTGCCAGCAGTGAACGCCGGGACAGGGACGGCTACACCTTC
CASSERRDRDGYTF
>15|TRBJ1-5|.|TRBV5-8|TRBD1
TGTGCCAGCAGCTTGGCCGGACAGGTTTTTCAGCCCCAGCATTTT
CASSLAGQVFQPQHF
>15|TRBJ1-2|.|TRBV23-1|TRBD1
TGCGCCAGCAGTCACGACAGGGGGCCTAACTATGGCTACACCTTC
CASSHDRGPNYGYTF
>15|TRBJ2-1|.|TRBV9|TRBD2
TGTGCCAGCAGCGTGAGCGGGAGGGCCGGTAATGAGCAGTTCTTC
CASSVSGRAGNEQFF
>17|TRBJ1-2|.|TRBV7-9|TRBD1
TGTGCCAGCAGCTTAGAAGGGACAGGGGGCGCGGAATATGGCTACACCTTC
CASSLEGTGGAEYGYTF
>14|TRBJ2-5|.|TRBV10-3|.
TGTGCCATCAGTACAGGGTTACCCCAAGAGACCCAGTACTTC
CAISTGLPQETQYF
>17|TRBJ1-5|few|TRBV4-1|.
TGCGCCAGCAGCCAAGTAGCCGCATCCAGGCGCAATCAGCCCCAGCATTTT
CASSQVAASRRNQPQHF
>14|TRBJ1-1|few|TRBV6-5|.
TGTGCCAGCAGTTACACCGGACAGTACACTGAAGCTTTCTTT
CASSYTGQYTEAFF
>16|TRBJ1-5|.|TRBV2|TRBD1
TGTGCCAGCAGAGGCCACAGGGGACCGAGCAATCAGCCCCAGCATTTT
CASRGHRGPSNQPQHF
>16|TRBJ1-1|.|TRBV5-5|.
TGTGCCAGCAGCTTGGAAGGGGCTAGGCTAAGTGCTGAAGCTTTCTTT
CASSLEGARLSAEAFF
>14|TRBJ1-2|once|TRBV11-2|.
TGTGCCAGCAGCTTAGTTCAGGGATACTATGGCTACACCTTC
CASSLVQGYYGYTF
>13|TRBJ1-2|.|TRBV9|.
TGTGCCAGCAGCGTAGAGAGAGTCGACGGCTACACCTTC
CASSVERVDGYTF
>14|TRBJ1-1|.|TRBV27|.
TGTGCCAGCAGTTTACTCTCCCAAGGAGCTGAAGCTTTCTTT
CASSLLSQGAEAFF